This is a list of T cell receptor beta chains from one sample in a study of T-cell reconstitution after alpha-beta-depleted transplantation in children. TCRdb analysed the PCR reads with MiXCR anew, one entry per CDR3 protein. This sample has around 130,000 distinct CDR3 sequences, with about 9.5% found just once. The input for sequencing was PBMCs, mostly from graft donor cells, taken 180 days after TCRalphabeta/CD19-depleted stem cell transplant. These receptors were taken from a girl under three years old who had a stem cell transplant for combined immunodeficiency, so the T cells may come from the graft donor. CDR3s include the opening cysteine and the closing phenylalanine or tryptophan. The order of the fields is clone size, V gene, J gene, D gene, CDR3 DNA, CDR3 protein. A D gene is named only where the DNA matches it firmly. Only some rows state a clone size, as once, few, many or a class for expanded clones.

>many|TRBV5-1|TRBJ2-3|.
TGCGCCAGCAGCCTGGGCCGAGCAGATACGCAGTATTTT
CASSLGRADTQYF
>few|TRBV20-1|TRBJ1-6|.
TGCAGTGCTAGCCTGGACAGAAGGAATTCACCCCTCCACTTT
CSASLDRRNSPLHF
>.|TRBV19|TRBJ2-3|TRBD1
TGTGCCAGTAGTACCCTCCGTGGACAGGCGGGAGATACGCAGTATTTT
CASSTLRGQAGDTQYF
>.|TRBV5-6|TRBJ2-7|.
TGTGCCAGCAGCTTGGCCAATCCCCACGAGCAGTACTTC
CASSLANPHEQYF
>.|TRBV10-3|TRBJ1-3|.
TGTGCCATCAGTGAAGGGGGAAACACCATATATTTT
CAISEGGNTIYF
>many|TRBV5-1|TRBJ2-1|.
TGCGCCAGCAGCTTGGGGTGGGGGCAGGTCAATGAGCAGTTCTTC
CASSLGWGQVNEQFF
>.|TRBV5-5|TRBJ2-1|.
TGTGCCAGCTACGTCGCTAGCGCAAACAATGAGCAGTTCTTC
CASYVASANNEQFF
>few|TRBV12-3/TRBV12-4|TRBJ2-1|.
TGTGCCAGCAGGATACAGGGCCTGAGGAATGAGCAGTTCTTC
CASRIQGLRNEQFF
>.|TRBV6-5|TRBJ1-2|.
TGTGCCAGCAGTCTACAGGGCCTGACCTATGGCTACACCTTC
CASSLQGLTYGYTF
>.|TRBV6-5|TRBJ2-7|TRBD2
TGTGCCAGCAGTTCCACACTAGCGGGGATAGCCTACGAGCAGTACTTC
CASSSTLAGIAYEQYF
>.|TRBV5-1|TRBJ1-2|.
TGCGCCAGCAGCTTGCTGGGGGGCAATGGCTACACCTTC
CASSLLGGNGYTF
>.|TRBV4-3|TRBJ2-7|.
TGCGCCAGCAGCCAAGGATCGAGTTCCCTAGGACAGCTCCTCTTC
CASSQGSSSLGQLLF
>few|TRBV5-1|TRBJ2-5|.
TGCGCCAGCAGCTCCTGGGGGATCCAAGAGACCCAGTACTTC
CASSSWGIQETQYF
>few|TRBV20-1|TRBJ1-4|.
TGCAGTGCTCCGCGCAGGGCACGCGAAAAACTGTTTTTT
CSAPRRAREKLFF
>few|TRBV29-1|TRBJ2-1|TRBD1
TGCAGCGTTGGGACAGGGGGTGGCAATGAGCAGTTCTTC
CSVGTGGGNEQFF
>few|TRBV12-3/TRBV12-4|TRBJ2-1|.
TGTGCCAGCAGGTTTTGGAGGAATGAGCAGTTCTTC
CASRFWRNEQFF
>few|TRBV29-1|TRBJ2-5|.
TGCAGCGTAGCCGGACAGAATCAAGAGACCCAGTACTTC
CSVAGQNQETQYF
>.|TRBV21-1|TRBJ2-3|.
TGTGCCAGCAGCAAAAAAACGGGAAGGCGCACAGATACGCAGTATTTT
CASSKKTGRRTDTQYF
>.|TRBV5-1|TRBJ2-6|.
TGCGCCAGCAGCCCCCATGAAGGGGCCAACGTCCTGACTTTC
CASSPHEGANVLTF
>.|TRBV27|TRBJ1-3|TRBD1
TGTGCCAGCAGTTCCTGGACAGGGGGCAAAATTTCTGGAAACACCATATATTTT
CASSSWTGGKISGNTIYF
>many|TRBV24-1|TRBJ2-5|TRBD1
TGTGCCACCAGTGATTTTTTTGGACAGGGCGGAGAGACCCAGTACTTC
CATSDFFGQGGETQYF
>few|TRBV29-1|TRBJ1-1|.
TGCAGCGTAGGACCGGGACTGAACACTGAAGCTTTCTTT
CSVGPGLNTEAFF
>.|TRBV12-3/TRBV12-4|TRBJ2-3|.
TGTGCCAGCAGTCGGCCCGGGAAGGCAGATACGCAGTATTTT
CASSRPGKADTQYF
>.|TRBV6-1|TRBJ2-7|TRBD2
TGTGCCAGCAGGATCGGACTAGCGGGCGTCTACGAGCAGTACTTC
CASRIGLAGVYEQYF
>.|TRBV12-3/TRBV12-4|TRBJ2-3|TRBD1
TGTGCCAGCAGTTCAAACTCCGGGACAGGGGATTTCGATATGCAGTATTTT
CASSSNSGTGDFDMQYF
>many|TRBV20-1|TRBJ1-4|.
TGCAGTGTATCCAGGGAAAGAGAAAAACTGTTTTTT
CSVSREREKLFF
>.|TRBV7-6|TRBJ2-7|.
TGTGCCAGCAGCTACACAGGGTACCGTCCCTACGAGCAGTACTTC
CASSYTGYRPYEQYF
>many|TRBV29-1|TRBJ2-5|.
TGCAGCGCCTCCCGAGCGGCGTGGGAGACCCAGTACTTC
CSASRAAWETQYF
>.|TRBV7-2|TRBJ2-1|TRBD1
TGTGCCAGCAGCCGCAGGACAGGGGGCAATGAGCAGTTCTTC
CASSRRTGGNEQFF
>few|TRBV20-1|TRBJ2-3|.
TGCAGTGCTAGAGATATGGTAGCCACAGATACGCAGTATTTT
CSARDMVATDTQYF
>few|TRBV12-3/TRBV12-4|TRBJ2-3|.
TGTGCCAGCAGTTTAGACCTCTGGCAGGGGGGGTCCACAGATACGCAGTATTTT
CASSLDLWQGGSTDTQYF
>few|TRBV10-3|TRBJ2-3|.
TGTGCCATCAGTGAGATAAAGGGGGGAGGCTTAGAAGATACGCAGTATTTT
CAISEIKGGGLEDTQYF
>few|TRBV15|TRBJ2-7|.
TGTGCCACCAGCAGAGATTTGGCCAGCTACGAGCAGTACTTC
CATSRDLASYEQYF
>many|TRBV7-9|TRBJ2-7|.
TGTGCCAGCAGCCCGGGCCCTTTCTTCTACGAGCAGTACTTC
CASSPGPFFYEQYF
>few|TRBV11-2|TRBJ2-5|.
TGTGCCAGCAGCTTAGGAGGTCGTGGGGAGACCCAGTACTTC
CASSLGGRGETQYF
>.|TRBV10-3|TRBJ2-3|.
TGTGCCATCTCAGGGGTAAGGGGCACAGATACGCAGTATTTT
CAISGVRGTDTQYF
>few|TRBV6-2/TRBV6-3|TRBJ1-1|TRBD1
TGTGCCAGCAGTTACGTGGGACAGGGTCACACTGAAGCTTTCTTT
CASSYVGQGHTEAFF
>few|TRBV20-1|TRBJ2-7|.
TGCAGTGCTAGGGTCGGGCTCGCCTACGAGCAGTACTTC
CSARVGLAYEQYF
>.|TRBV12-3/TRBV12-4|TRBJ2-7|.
TGTGCCAGCACAGACGGGGGTGTGGAAACTAGCTCCTACGAGCAGTACTTC
CASTDGGVETSSYEQYF
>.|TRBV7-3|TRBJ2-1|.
TGTGCCAGCAGCCGCACTAGGTCTCATGAGCAGTTCTTC
CASSRTRSHEQFF
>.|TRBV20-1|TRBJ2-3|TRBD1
TGCAGTGCTAGTAGACATCCGGGACAGGGATCAGATACGCAGTATTTT
CSASRHPGQGSDTQYF
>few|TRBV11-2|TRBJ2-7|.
TGTGCCAGCAGCTTTATGGTTATCTCCTACGAGCAGTACTTC
CASSFMVISYEQYF
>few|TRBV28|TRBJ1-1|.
TGTGCCAGCAGTTTATGGGCAGGGAGGGGGACTGAAGCTTTCTTT
CASSLWAGRGTEAFF
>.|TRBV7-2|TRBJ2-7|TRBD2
TGTGCCAGCAGCTTAGGGGGCGGGAGGGCCAACTACGAGCAGTACTTC
CASSLGGGRANYEQYF
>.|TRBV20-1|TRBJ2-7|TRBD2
TGCAACCCGGGACTAGCGCCTTACGAGCAGTACTTC
CNPGLAPYEQYF
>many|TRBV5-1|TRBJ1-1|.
TGCGCCAGCAGTCTTGCGGCGGGCAACACTGAAGCTTTCTTT
CASSLAAGNTEAFF
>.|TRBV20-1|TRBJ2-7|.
TGCAGTGCTGAGCGTCCCTTGCGGGGCGAGCAGTACTTC
CSAERPLRGEQYF